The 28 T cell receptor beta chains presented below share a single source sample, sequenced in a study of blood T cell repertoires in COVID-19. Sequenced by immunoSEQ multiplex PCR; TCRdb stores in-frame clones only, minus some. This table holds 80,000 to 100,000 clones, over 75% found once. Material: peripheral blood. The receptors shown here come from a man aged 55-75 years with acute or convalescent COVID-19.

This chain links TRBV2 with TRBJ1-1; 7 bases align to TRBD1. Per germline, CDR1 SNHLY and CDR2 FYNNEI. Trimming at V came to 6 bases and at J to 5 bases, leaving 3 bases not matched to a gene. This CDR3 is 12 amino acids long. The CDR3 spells CASRRGRTEAFF. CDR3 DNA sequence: TGTGCCAGCAGGAGGGGGCGGACTGAAGCTTTCTTT.

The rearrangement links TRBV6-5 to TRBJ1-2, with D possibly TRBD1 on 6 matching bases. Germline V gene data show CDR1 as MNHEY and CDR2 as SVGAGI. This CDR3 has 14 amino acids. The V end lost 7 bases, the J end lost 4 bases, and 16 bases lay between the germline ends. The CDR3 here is CASKAGQPSYGYTF. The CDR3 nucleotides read TGTGCCAGCAAGGCTGGACAGCCGTCCTATGGCTACACCTTC.

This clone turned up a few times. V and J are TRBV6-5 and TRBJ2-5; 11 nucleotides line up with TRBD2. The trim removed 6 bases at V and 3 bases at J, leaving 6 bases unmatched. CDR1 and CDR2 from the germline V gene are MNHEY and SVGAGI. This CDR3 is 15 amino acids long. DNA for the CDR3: TGTGCCAGCAGATCACCGGGACTAGCGGAAGAGACCCAGTACTTC. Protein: CASRSPGLAEETQYF.

Here the CDR3 reads CASTSGGGYTF. CDR3 in DNA: TGTGCCAGCACCTCAGGGGGCGGCTACACCTTC. V gene TRBV6-6 combines with J gene TRBJ1-2, with TRBD1 identical over 8 bases. Germline V gene sequence: CDR1 MNHNY, CDR2 SVGAGI (reference sequence). V dropped 7 bases and J dropped 8; count of bases not matched to a gene: 3. There are 11 residues in the CDR3.

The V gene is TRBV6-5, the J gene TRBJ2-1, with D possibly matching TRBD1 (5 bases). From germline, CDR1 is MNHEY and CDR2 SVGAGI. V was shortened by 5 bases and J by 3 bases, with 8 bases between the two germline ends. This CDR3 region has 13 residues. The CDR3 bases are TGTGCCAGCAGTAAAACAGGCTACAATGAGCAGTTCTTC. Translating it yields CASSKTGYNEQFF.

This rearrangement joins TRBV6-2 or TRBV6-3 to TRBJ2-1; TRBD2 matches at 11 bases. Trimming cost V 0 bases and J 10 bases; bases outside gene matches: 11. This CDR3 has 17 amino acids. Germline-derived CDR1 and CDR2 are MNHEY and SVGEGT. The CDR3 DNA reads TGTGCCAGCAGTTACTCTCCGGGGACTAGCGGAGAACGCGAGCAGTTCTTC. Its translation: CASSYSPGTSGEREQFF.

CDR3 in amino acids: CASSLRSLVLPDTQYF. As DNA, the CDR3 is TGTGCCAGCAGTTTGAGAAGCTTGGTGCTACCAGATACGCAGTATTTT. The chain employs TRBV28 and TRBJ2-3; no clear D. This CDR3 has 16 residues. Looked up from germline, CDR1 is MDHEN and CDR2 is SYDVKM. Deletions cut 3 bases from V and 4 bases from J, with 17 bases between.

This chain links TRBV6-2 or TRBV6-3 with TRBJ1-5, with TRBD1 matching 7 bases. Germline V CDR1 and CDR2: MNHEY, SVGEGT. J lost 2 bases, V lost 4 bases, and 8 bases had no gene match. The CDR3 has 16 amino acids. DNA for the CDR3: TGTGCCAGCAGTTCTGACAGGGCTCGTGGCAATCAGCCCCAGCATTTT. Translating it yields CASSSDRARGNQPQHF.

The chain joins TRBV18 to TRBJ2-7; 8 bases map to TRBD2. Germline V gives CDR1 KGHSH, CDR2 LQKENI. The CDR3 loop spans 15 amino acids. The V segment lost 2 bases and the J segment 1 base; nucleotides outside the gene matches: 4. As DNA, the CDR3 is TGTGCCAGCTCACCAAGGCGGGAGGATTCCTACGAGCAGTACTTC. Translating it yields CASSPRREDSYEQYF.

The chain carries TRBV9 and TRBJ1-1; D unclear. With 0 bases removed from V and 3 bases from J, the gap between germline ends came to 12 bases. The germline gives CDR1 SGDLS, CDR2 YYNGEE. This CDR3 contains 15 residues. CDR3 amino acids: CASSVGASGDTEAFF. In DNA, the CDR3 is TGTGCCAGCAGCGTAGGGGCATCCGGTGACACTGAAGCTTTCTTT. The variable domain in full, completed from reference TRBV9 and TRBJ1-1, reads DSGVTQTPKHLITATGQRVTLRCSPRSGDLSVYWYQQSLDQGLQFLIQYYNGEERAKGNILERFSAQQFPDLHSELNLSSLELGDSALYFCASSVGASGDTEAFFGQGTRLTVV.

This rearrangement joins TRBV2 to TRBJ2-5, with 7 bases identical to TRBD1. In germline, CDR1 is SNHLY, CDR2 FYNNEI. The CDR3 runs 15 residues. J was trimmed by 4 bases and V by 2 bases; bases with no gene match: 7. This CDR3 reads CASSEQPGGTETQYF. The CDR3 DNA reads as TGTGCCAGCAGTGAACAGCCAGGGGGTACAGAGACCCAGTACTTC.

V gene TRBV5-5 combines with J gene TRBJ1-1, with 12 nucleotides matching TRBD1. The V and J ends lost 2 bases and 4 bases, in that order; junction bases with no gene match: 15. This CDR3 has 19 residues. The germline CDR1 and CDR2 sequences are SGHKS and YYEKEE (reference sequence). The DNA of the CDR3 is TGTGCCAGCAGCTTAATCCGGGTGGGACAGGGGGCTTTTGGCACTGAAGCTTTCTTT. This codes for CASSLIRVGQGAFGTEAFF.

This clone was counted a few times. The CDR3 loop reads CATTQGGSYNEQFF. The CDR3 DNA reads as TGTGCCACAACACAGGGGGGGTCCTACAATGAGCAGTTCTTC. The chain uses TRBV25-1 and TRBJ2-1; TRBD1 is a possible D gene (8 bases). The CDR3 is made up of 14 amino acids. V was clipped by 10 bases and J by 1 base, with 14 bases between them. In germline, CDR1 is MGHDK, CDR2 SYGVNS.

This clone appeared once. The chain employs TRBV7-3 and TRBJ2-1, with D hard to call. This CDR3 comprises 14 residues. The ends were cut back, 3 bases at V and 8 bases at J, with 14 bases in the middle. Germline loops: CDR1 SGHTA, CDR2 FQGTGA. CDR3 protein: CASSLVVSTDEQFF. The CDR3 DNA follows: TGTGCCAGCAGCTTGGTCGTTAGTACTGATGAGCAGTTCTTC. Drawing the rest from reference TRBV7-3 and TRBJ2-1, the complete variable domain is GAGVSQTPSNKVTEKGKYVELRCDPISGHTALYWYRQSLGQGPEFLIYFQGTGAADDSGLPNDRFFAVRPEGSVSTLKIQRTERGDSAVYLCASSLVVSTDEQFFGPGTRLTVL.

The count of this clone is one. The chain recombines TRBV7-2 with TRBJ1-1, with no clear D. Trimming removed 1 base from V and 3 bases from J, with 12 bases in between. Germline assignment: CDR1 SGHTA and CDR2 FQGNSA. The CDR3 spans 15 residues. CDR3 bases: TGTGCCAGCAGCTTAGGGACTAGGTTTGACACTGAAGCTTTCTTT. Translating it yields CASSLGTRFDTEAFF.

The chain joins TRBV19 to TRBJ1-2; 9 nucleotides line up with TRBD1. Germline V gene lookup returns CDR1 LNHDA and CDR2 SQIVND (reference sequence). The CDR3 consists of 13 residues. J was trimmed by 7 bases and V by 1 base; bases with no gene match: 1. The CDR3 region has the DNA TGTGCCAGTAGTATAGGACAGGGGGGTGGCTACACCTTC. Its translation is CASSIGQGGGYTF.

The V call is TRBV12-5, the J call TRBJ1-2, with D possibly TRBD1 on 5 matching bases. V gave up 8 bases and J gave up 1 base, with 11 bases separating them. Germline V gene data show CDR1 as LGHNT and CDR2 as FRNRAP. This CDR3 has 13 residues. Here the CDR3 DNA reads TGTGCTAGTCGCGGGGGGGGTAACTATGGCTACACCTTC. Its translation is CASRGGGNYGYTF.

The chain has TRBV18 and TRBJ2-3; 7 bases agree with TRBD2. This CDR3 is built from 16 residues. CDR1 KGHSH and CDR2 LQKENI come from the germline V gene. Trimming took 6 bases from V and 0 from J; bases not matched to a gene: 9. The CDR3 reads CASSTPWRGSTDTQYF. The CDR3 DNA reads TGTGCCAGCTCCACCCCGTGGCGGGGGAGCACAGATACGCAGTATTTT.

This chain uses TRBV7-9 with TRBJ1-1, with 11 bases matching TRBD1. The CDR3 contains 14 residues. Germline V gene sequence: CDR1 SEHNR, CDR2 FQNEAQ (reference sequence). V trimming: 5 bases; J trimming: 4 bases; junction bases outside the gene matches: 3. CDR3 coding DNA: TGTGCCAGCAGCGCCGGGACAGGGGGCACTGAAGCTTTCTTT. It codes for CASSAGTGGTEAFF.

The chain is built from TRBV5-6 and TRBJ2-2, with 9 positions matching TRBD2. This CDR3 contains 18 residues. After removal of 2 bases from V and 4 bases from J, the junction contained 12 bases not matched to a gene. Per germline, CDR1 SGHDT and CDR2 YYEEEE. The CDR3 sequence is CASSFRSSGIPSTGELFF. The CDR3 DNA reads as TGTGCCAGCAGCTTTAGGTCTAGCGGGATCCCCAGCACCGGGGAGCTGTTTTTT.

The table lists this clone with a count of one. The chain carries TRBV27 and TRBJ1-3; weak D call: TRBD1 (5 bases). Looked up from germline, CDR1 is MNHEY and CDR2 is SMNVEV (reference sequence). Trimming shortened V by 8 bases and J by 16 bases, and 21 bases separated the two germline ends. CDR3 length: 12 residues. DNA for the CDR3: TGTGCCAGCTCCAGCGCGGGGGGACCGGAGTATTTT. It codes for CASSSAGGPEYF.

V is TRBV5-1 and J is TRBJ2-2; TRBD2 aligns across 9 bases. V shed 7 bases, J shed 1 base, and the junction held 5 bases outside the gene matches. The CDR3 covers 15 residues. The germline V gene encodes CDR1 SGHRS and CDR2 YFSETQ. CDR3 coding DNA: TGCGCCAGCCACCGGACTAGCGAGAACACCGGGGAGCTGTTTTTT. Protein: CASHRTSENTGELFF.

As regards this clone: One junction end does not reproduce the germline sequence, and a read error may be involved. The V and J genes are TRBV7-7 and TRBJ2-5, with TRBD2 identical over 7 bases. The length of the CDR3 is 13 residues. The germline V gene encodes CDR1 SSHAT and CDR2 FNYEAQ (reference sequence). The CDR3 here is CASSLDQRGTQYF. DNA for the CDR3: TGTGCTAGCAGCCTTGACCAGCGGGGGACCCAGTACTTC.

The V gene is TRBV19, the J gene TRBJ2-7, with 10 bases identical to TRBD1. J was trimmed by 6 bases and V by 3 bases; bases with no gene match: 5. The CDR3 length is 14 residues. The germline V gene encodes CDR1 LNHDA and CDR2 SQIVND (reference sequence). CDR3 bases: TGTGCCAGTAGTATCGGGACAGGGGTACCCGAGCAGTACTTC. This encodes CASSIGTGVPEQYF. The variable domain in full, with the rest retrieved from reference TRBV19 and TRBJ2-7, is DGGITQSPKYLFRKEGQNVTLSCEQNLNHDAMYWYRQDPGQGLRLIYYSQIVNDFQKGDIAEGYSVSREKKESFPLTVTSAQKNPTAFYLCASSIGTGVPEQYFGPGTRLTVT.

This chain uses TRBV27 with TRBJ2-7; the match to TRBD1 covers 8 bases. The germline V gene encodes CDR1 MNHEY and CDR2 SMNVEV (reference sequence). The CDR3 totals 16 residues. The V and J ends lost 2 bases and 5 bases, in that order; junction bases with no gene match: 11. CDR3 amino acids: CASSLLRDRLLHEQYF. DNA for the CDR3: TGTGCCAGCAGTTTACTTAGGGACAGGTTGTTGCACGAGCAGTACTTC.

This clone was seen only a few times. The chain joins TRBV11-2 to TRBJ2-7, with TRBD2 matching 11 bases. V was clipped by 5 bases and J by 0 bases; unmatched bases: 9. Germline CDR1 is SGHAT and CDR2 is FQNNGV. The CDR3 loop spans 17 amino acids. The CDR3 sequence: CASSGGTSGRNSYEQYF. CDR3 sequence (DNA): TGTGCCAGCAGCGGGGGGACTAGCGGTCGAAACTCCTACGAGCAGTACTTC.

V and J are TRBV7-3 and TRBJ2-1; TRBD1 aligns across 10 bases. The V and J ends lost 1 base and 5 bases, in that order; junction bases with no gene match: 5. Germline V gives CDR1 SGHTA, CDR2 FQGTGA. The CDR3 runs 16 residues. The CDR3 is CASSLKRTGGNNEQFF. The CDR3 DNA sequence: TGTGCCAGCAGCTTAAAGCGGACAGGGGGTAACAATGAGCAGTTCTTC.

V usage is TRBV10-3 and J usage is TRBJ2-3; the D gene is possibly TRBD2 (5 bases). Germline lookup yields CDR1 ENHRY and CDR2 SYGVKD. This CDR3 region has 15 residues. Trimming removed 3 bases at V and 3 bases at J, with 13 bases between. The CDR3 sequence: CAISDYRTVTDTQYF. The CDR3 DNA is TGTGCCATCAGTGACTATCGGACTGTTACAGATACGCAGTATTTT.